This T cell receptor (beta chain) was sequenced for a study of blood T cell repertoires in COVID-19. Whole-study context: Nucleic acid was either cDNA or gDNA, and it came from T cells, B-cell-depleted T cells, or PBMCs.

Each recovered donor of Cohort 3 presented with two negative PCRs, clearance, or symptom resolution. There are 14 residues in the CDR3. CDR1 and CDR2 (germline): WNHNN, SYGVQD (reference sequence). V was pared by 5 bases and J by 4 bases, with 14 bases between. Profiling relied on immunoSEQ multiplex PCR, and the TCRdb table lists in-frame clones only, not all of them. This sample has some 370,000 clones, with 80% to 85% found just once. The gene calls are TRBV10-1 and TRBJ1-2, with D hard to call. Sequenced input: PBMCs or T cells enriched from blood (not recorded which). This receptor was obtained from a woman in her forties or fifties who had recovered from COVID-19. This chain's CDR3 is CASSWRTETYGYTF. DNA for the CDR3: TGCGCCAGCAGTTGGAGGACGGAGACCTATGGCTACACCTTC.